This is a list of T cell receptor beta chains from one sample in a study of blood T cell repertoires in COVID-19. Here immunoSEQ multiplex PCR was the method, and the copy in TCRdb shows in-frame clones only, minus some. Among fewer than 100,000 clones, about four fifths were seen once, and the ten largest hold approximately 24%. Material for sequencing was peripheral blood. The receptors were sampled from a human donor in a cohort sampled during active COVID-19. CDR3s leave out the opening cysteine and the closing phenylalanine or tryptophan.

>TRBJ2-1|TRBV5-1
ASSLFGGRAGEQF
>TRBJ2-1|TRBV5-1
ASSMTSGSYNEQF
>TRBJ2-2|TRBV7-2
ASSLGGRDHGELF
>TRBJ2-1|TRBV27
ASSLLGGAYNEQF
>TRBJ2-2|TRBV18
ASSPTSAETTGELF
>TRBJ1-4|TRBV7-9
ASSYTSSNEKLF
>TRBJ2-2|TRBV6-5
ASTRDTSTGELF
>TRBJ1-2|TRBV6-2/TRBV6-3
ASSPGVYGYT
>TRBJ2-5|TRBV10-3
AISELGREGVETQY
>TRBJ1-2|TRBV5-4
ASSQSLQGYGYT
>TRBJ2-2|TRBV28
ASSPNRGQVGELF
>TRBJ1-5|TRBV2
ASRETGDSNQPQH
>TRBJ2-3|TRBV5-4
ASSVIAGTGDTQY
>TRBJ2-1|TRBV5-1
ASSFGGSLYNEQF
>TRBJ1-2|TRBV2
ASSEVGASGYT
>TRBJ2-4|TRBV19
ASSISAGVQNIQY
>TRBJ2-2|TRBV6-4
APTLLAGVISGSTGELF
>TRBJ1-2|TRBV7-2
ASSLNRGTYYGYT
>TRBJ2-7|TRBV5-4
ASSFDQTYEQY
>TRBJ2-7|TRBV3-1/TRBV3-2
ASSHPERGFEQY
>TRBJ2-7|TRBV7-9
ASSLMQSYEQY
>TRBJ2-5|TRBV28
ASSLSPREETQY